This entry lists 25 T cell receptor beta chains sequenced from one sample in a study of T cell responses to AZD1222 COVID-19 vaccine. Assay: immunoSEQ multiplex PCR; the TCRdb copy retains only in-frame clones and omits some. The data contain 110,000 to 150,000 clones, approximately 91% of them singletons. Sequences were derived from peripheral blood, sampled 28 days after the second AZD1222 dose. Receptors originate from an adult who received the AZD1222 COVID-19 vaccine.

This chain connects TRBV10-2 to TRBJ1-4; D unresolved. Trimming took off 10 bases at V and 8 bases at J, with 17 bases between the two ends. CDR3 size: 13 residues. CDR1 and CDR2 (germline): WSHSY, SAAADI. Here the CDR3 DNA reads TGCGCCACCTCCGTTTGGCAGCGGGAAAAACTGTTTTTT. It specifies CATSVWQREKLFF.

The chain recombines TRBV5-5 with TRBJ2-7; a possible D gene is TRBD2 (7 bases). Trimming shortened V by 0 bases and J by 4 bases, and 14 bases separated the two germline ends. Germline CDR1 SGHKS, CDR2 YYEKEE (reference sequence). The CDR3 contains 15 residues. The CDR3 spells CASSLEWGGMYEQYF. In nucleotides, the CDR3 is TGTGCCAGCAGCTTGGAGTGGGGGGGCATGTACGAGCAGTACTTC.

As DNA, the CDR3 is TGTGCCAGCAGTTACTCGAGTAGGACAGGGGATACGCAGTATTTT. It codes for CASSYSSRTGDTQYF. The V and J genes are TRBV6-5 and TRBJ2-3, with TRBD1 matching 8 bases. J was trimmed by 6 bases and V by 0 bases; bases with no gene match: 5. The CDR3 is made up of 15 amino acids. Germline CDR1 is MNHEY and CDR2 is SVGAGI.

CDR3 sequence reads: CASSELRGRASDTQYF. CDR3 DNA: TGTGCCAGCAGCGAGCTCCGGGGGAGGGCATCAGATACGCAGTATTTT. This sequence joins TRBV7-8 and TRBJ2-3; 7 nucleotides match TRBD2. The V and J ends lost 5 bases and 4 bases, in that order; junction bases with no gene match: 12. This CDR3 is 16 amino acids long. Germline V gene lookup returns CDR1 SGHVS and CDR2 FQNEAQ.

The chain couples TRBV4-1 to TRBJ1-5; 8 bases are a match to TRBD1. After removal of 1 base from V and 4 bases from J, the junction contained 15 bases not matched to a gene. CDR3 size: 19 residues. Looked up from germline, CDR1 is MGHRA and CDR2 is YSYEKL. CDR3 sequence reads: CASSQGYTDRALRNQPQHF. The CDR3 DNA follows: TGCGCCAGCAGCCAAGGATATACGGACAGGGCACTTCGAAATCAGCCCCAGCATTTT.

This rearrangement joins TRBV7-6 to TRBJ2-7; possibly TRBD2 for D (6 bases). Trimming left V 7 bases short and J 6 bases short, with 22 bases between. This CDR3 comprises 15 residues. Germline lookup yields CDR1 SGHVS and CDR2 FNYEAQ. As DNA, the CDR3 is TGTGCCAGCACCACCACGGGGGTCCCCTATGGCGAGCAGTACTTC. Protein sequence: CASTTTGVPYGEQYF. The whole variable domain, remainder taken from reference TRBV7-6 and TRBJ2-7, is GAGVSQSPRYKVTKRGQDVALRCDPISGHVSLYWYRQALGQGPEFLTYFNYEAQQDKSGLPNDRFSAERPEGSISTLTIQRTEQRDSAMYRCASTTTGVPYGEQYFGPGTRLTVT.

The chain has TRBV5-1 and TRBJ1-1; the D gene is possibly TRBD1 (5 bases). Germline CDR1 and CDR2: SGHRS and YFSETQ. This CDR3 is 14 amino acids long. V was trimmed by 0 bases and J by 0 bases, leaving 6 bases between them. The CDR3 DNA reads TGCGCCAGCAGCTTGGAGGGGCTGAACACTGAAGCTTTCTTT. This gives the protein CASSLEGLNTEAFF. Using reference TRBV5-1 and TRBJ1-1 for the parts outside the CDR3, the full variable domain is KAGVTQTPRYLIKTRGQQVTLSCSPISGHRSVSWYQQTPGQGLQFLFEYFSETQRNKGNFPGRFSGRQFSNSRSEMNVSTLELGDSALYLCASSLEGLNTEAFFGQGTRLTVV.

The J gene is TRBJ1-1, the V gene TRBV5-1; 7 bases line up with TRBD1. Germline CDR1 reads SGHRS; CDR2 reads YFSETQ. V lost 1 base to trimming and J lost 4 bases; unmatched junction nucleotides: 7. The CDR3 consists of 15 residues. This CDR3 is CASSLYEGASTEAFF. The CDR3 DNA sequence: TGCGCCAGCAGCTTGTATGAGGGGGCAAGCACTGAAGCTTTCTTT. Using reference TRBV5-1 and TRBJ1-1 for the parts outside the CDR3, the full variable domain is KAGVTQTPRYLIKTRGQQVTLSCSPISGHRSVSWYQQTPGQGLQFLFEYFSETQRNKGNFPGRFSGRQFSNSRSEMNVSTLELGDSALYLCASSLYEGASTEAFFGQGTRLTVV.

CDR3 nucleotides: TGCAGTGCTTTACAGGGTACTGAAGCTTTCTTT. Translated, it gives CSALQGTEAFF. This chain uses TRBV20-1 with TRBJ1-1, with a weak D call TRBD1 (6 bases). The length of the CDR3 is 11 residues. The V gene's germline CDR1 is DFQATT and CDR2 SNEGSKA (reference sequence). V lost 5 bases and J lost 5, with 9 bases in between.

The DNA of the CDR3 is TGTGCCAGCAGCCCGACAGGGGTAGTAACCGGGGAGCTGTTTTTT. The encoded protein is CASSPTGVVTGELFF. V and J are TRBV6-5 and TRBJ2-2; 8 bases align to TRBD1. In germline, CDR1 is MNHEY, CDR2 SVGAGI. V shed 6 bases and J 5 bases; nucleotides not matched to a gene: 8. CDR3 length: 15 amino acids.

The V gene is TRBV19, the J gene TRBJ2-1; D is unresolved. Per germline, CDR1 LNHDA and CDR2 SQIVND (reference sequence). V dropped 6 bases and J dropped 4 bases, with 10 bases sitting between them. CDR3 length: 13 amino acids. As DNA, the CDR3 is TGTGCCAGTAGAAAGAACAAGTACAATGAGCAGTTCTTC. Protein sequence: CASRKNKYNEQFF.

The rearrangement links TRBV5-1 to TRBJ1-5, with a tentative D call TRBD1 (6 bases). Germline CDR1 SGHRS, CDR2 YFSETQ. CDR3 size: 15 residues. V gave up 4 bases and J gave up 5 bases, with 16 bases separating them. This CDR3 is CASSPRGGPDQPQHF. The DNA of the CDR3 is TGCGCCAGCAGCCCCCGGGGGGGCCCCGATCAGCCCCAGCATTTT.

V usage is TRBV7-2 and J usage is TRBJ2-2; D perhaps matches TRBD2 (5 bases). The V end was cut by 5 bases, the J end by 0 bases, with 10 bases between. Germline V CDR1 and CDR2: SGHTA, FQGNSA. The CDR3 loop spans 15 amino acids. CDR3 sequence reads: CASSLGLTNTGELFF. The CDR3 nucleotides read TGTGCCAGCAGCCTAGGACTGACGAACACCGGGGAGCTGTTTTTT.

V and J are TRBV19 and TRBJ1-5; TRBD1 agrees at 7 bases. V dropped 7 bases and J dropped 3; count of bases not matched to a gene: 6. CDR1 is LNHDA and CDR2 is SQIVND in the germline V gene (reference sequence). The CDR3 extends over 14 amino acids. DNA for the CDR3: TGTGCCAGTAATTCGGGACAGATCAATCAGCCCCAGCATTTT. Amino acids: CASNSGQINQPQHF.

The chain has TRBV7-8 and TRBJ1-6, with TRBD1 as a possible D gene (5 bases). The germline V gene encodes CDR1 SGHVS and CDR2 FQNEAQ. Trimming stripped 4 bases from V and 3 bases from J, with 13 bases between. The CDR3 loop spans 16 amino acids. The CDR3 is CASSSAGANYNSPLHF. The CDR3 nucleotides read TGTGCCAGCAGCTCTGCCGGGGCCAACTATAATTCACCCCTCCACTTT.

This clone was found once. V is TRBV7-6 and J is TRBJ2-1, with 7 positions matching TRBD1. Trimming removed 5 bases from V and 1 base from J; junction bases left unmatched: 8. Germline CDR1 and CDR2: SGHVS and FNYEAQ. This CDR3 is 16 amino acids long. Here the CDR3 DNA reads TGTGCCAGCAGCAGACAGGGTTATCCGTCCTACAATGAGCAGTTCTTC. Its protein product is CASSRQGYPSYNEQFF.

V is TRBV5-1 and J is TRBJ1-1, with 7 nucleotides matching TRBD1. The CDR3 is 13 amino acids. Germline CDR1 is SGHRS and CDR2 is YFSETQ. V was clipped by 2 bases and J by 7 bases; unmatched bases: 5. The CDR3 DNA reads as TGCGCCAGCAGCTTCGACAGGGATGTTGAAGCTTTCTTT. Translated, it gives CASSFDRDVEAFF.

This CDR3 reads CSASWNRDQPQHF. The CDR3 DNA reads TGCAGTGCTAGTTGGAACAGGGATCAGCCCCAGCATTTT. The chain employs TRBV20-1 and TRBJ1-5; D might be TRBD1 (6 bases). Trimming stripped 3 bases from V and 5 bases from J, with 11 bases between. This CDR3 has 13 amino acids. Germline lookup yields CDR1 DFQATT and CDR2 SNEGSKA (reference sequence).

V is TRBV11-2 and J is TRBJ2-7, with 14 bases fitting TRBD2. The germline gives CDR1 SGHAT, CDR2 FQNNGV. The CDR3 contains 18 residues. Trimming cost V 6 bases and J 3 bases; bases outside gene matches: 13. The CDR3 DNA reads TGTGCCAGCAGTTCCCCGGGGACTAGCGGGAGTCCCGTCTACGAGCAGTACTTC. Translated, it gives CASSSPGTSGSPVYEQYF.

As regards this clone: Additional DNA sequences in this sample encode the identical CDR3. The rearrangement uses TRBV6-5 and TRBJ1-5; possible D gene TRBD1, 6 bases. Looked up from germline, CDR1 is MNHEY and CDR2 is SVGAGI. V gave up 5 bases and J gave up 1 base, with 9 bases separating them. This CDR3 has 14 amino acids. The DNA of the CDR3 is TGTGCCAGCAGTCGGGACATGAGCAATCAGCCCCAGCATTTT. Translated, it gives CASSRDMSNQPQHF.

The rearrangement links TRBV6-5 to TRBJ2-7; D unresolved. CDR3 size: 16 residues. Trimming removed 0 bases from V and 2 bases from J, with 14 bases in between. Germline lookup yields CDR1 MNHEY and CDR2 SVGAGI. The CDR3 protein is CASSYSLPAPTYEQYF. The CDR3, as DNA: TGTGCCAGCAGTTACTCTCTCCCAGCTCCTACCTACGAGCAGTACTTC.

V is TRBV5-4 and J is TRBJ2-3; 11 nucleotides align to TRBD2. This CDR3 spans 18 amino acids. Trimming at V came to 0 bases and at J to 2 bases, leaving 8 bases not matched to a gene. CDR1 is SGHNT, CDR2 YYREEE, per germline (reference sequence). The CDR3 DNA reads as TGTGCCAGCAGCTTGGGAGGGACTAGCGGTCTTAACACAGATACGCAGTATTTT. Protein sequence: CASSLGGTSGLNTDTQYF.

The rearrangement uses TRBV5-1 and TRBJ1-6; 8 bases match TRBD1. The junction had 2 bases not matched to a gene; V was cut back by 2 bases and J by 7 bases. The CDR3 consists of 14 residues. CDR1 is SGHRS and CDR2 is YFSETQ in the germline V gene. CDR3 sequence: CASSLDRGNSPLHF. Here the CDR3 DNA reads TGCGCCAGCAGCTTAGACAGGGGAAATTCACCCCTCCACTTT.

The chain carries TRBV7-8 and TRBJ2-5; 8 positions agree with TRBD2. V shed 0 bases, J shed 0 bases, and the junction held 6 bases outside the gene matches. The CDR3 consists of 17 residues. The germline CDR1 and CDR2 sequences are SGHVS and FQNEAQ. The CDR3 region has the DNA TGTGCCAGCAGCTTAGCGAGGGCTAGCGGGTACCAAGAGACCCAGTACTTC. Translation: CASSLARASGYQETQYF.

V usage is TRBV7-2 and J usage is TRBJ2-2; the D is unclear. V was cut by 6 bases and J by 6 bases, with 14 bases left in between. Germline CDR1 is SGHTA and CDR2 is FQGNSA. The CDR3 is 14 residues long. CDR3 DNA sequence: TGTGCCAGCAGGCGTAGTGACTTGGCCGGGGAGCTGTTTTTT. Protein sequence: CASRRSDLAGELFF.